This TCR beta chain was identified in a study of T-cell memory formation after mild COVID-19 (dated by TCRdb to the early 2020s). General notes on the study: TCR sequence clusters from the two donors were largely donor specific. T-cell clones expanding and contracting after mild COVID-19 in two donors were tracked by longitudinal TCRalpha and TCRbeta repertoire sequencing. Two young, previously healthy adult volunteers made up the cohort, one male and one female. Here is what the overall study found, with its caveats: From day 15 to 85, contracting clones showed balanced CD4/CD8 phenotypes, whereas a second wave of clones that expanded from day 15 to 37 leaned towards CD4+. Contracting CD4+ clones turned up mainly in the CM and EM memory subsets, whereas EMRA was where CD8+ clones were enriched. The study included only a couple of mild cases, and larger cohorts that include severe cases with pre-infection samples were judged to be necessary. Some responding clones were detected in pre-infection memory, which suggested that pre-existing cross-reactive memory T cells had joined the SARS-CoV-2 response. SARS-CoV-2 specificity of the second-wave clones peaking on day 37 was not confirmed.

PBMCs were isolated by Ficoll-Paque density gradient centrifugation. Sequencing instrument: Illumina NovaSeq 6000. cDNA libraries for TCRalpha and TCRbeta were prepared by 5'RACE using constant-segment primers, with sample barcodes and unique molecular identifiers added. Trizol reagent was used to extract RNA from every sample. The libraries were amplified in two PCR steps, and the second step added a second sample barcode and Illumina TruSeq adapters. Libraries were sequenced on an Illumina NovaSeq with 2 x 150 bp paired-end reads. Concerning the study's data processing: Reads were demultiplexed and collapsed into UMI-guided consensus sequences with migec v1.2.7. Using mixcr v2.1.11, UMI consensuses were aligned to TRA and TRB V and J templates and then assembled into clonotypes. Expanded or contracted clonotypes were those called significant by both edgeR and NoisET, with noise models trained on biological replicates. edgeR calls used a false discovery rate-adjusted p below 0.01 and a log2 fold-change threshold of 1. PCA with hierarchical clustering of max-normalized trajectories of the 1000 most abundant clonotypes was used as exploratory dynamics analysis. Separately sequenced CD4+ and CD8+ repertoires were used to assign a CD4 or CD8 phenotype to each responding clone. TCRdb passed the public sequencing reads through fastp at Q25 and MiXCR, retaining productive beta sequences. Entries that share a CDR3 protein sequence are merged under the most common genes and DNA. Clone size and V and J calls follow TCRdb, not the original study. The sample table contains more than 85,000 distinct CDR3 sequences; only one count was recorded for 11% of them. The ten largest clonotypes hold 40% of the sample.

The sample holds many counts of this clonotype. Its antigen has not been determined. No base quality values were provided; no much bigger clone lies one nucleotide off. CDR1 and CDR2 are read off the germline V gene as SQVTM and ANQGSEA. Deletion took 2 bases off V and 1 base off J, with a span of 8 bases between the germline ends. The CDR3 runs 14 residues from the cysteine to the phenylalanine. The only DNA kept is the CDR3, 42 bases in frame from the first base. This sequence uses TRBV29-1 and TRBJ2-2; the D gene is not confidently resolved. The sequence came from a man younger than 30 who had mild COVID-19 (a few samples of this study predate the infection). The sample titles of this study are shuffled in the database, so cell type and time point are left out; the donor was told from shared clones. Source material: PBMCs or a T cell subset sorted from them (not recorded which). The encoded CDR3 is CSVEMTVNTGELFF. DNA sequence: TGCAGCGTTGAAATGACGGTGAACACCGGGGAGCTGTTTTTT.